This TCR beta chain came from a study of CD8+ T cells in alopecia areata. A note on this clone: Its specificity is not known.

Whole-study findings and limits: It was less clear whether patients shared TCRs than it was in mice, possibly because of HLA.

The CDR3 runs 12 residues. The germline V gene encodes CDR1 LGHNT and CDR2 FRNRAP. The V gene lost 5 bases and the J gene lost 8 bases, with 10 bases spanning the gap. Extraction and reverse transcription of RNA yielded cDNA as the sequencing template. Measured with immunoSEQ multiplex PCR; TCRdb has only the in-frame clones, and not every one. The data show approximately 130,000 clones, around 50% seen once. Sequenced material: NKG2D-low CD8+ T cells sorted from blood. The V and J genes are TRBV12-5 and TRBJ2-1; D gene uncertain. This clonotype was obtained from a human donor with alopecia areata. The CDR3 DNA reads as TGTGCTAGTGGTAATAACAAGGATGAGCAGTTCTTC. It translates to CASGNNKDEQFF.